What follows is one TCR beta chain and its context. Other nucleotide sequences in the sample specify the same CDR3. Patients were all untreated before their thyroid surgery. This specimen belongs to a study of metastatic and nonmetastatic thyroid tumors. Original data processing: Across clinicopathological groups, CDR3 differences served as the basis for building a distant-metastasis classifier for papillary thyroid cancer. MiXCR was used by TCRdb to re-call the PCR reads. These V and J calls derive from TCRdb rather than the authors' analysis. The sample yields about 69,000 clones, 12% to 15% seen once. Trimming took 3 bases from V and 7 from J, leaving 12 bases between them. From germline, CDR1 is MDHEN and CDR2 SYDVKM. This CDR3 comprises 14 residues.

Specimen: blood. The sequence was collected from a male donor with papillary thyroid cancer or a benign thyroid nodule (not recorded which). Some clones in this sample may be carry-over from other donors' samples. This sequence joins TRBV28 and TRBJ1-4; D uncertain. The CDR3, as DNA: TGTGCCAGCAGTTTGGAGGGTCTGGGTGAAAAACTGTTTTTT. This translates into CASSLEGLGEKLFF.